The 10 T cell receptor beta chains listed next were all sequenced from one sample in a study of PD-L1 blockade in urothelial cancer. The time point here: peripheral blood 6 weeks after treatment start. Produced via immunoSEQ multiplex PCR; TCRdb's table is partial and in-frame only. This sample has more than 90,000 clones, with approximately 90% found just once. Sequenced material: PBMCs, taken around atezolizumab (anti-PD-L1) treatment. The receptor set was obtained from a man in his sixties with urothelial cancer.

The rearrangement uses TRBV7-2 and TRBJ2-7, with D tentatively TRBD1 (6 bases). The V end lost 5 bases, the J end lost 9 bases, and 14 bases lay between the germline ends. The CDR3 length is 12 residues. Looked up from germline, CDR1 is SGHTA and CDR2 is FQGNSA. Here the CDR3 reads CASSPGQLRQYF. The CDR3 DNA is TGTGCCAGCAGCCCCGGACAGCTGAGGCAGTACTTC.

CDR3 bases: TGTGCCTGGACAGTTAGCAGCTACGAGCAGTACTTC. As protein: CAWTVSSYEQYF. V gene TRBV30 combines with J gene TRBJ2-7; D not certain. Trimming removed 4 bases from V and 3 bases from J, with 10 bases in between. This CDR3 spans 12 amino acids. Germline V lookup: CDR1 GTSNPN, CDR2 SVGIG (reference sequence).

This clone was counted a few times. The chain recombines TRBV7-6 with TRBJ1-3; 7 positions match TRBD1. With V trimmed by 0 bases and J by 1 base, 9 bases remained unmatched. CDR3 length equals 18 residues. CDR1 and CDR2 (germline): SGHVS, FNYEAQ. The CDR3 here is CASSLAWDYRGSGNTIYF. In DNA form, the CDR3 reads TGTGCCAGCAGCTTAGCTTGGGATTACAGGGGATCTGGAAACACCATATATTTT.

This chain uses TRBV9 with TRBJ1-2; D might be TRBD1 (6 bases). The CDR3 spans 14 residues. With 0 bases removed from V and 2 bases from J, the gap between germline ends came to 8 bases. The germline gives CDR1 SGDLS, CDR2 YYNGEE. The CDR3 spells CASSVGGTNYGYTF. The CDR3, as DNA: TGTGCCAGCAGCGTAGGAGGGACAAACTATGGCTACACCTTC.

The CDR3 DNA follows: TGTGCCAGCAGTGCCGCGGAGGACAGGGGGCTCTACGAGCAGTACTTC. This translates into CASSAAEDRGLYEQYF. This sequence joins TRBV6-1 and TRBJ2-7; 11 nucleotides match TRBD1. Trimming took 4 bases from V and 3 from J; bases not matched to a gene: 8. The germline V gene encodes CDR1 MNHNS and CDR2 SASEGT. This CDR3 is built from 16 residues.

The rearrangement uses TRBV4-2 and TRBJ2-3; tentative D call: TRBD2 (5 bases). Trimming stripped 0 bases from V and 5 bases from J, with 21 bases between. From germline, CDR1 is LGHNA and CDR2 YNFKEQ. The length of the CDR3 is 18 residues. The CDR3 spells CASSQDTHPGSDRDTQYF. The DNA for the CDR3 is TGTGCCAGCAGCCAAGATACCCACCCGGGGTCTGATAGAGATACGCAGTATTTT.

The chain couples TRBV5-1 to TRBJ1-4, with D perhaps TRBD1 (6 bases). CDR3 length equals 14 residues. V lost 1 base and J 4 bases, leaving 8 bases between the germline ends. Germline V gene data show CDR1 as SGHRS and CDR2 as YFSETQ. The CDR3 coding sequence is TGCGCCAGCAGCTTGCAGGGACATAATGAAAAACTGTTTTTT. It translates to CASSLQGHNEKLFF.

The CDR3 spells CASSSRTGASNEKLFF. In nucleotides, the CDR3 is TGTGCCAGCAGTTCCAGGACAGGGGCCTCTAATGAAAAACTGTTTTTT. This chain connects TRBV28 to TRBJ1-4; 9 bases are a match to TRBD1. Germline CDR1 and CDR2: MDHEN and SYDVKM. The V segment lost 4 bases and the J segment 3 bases; nucleotides outside the gene matches: 6. This CDR3 contains 16 residues.

The chain joins TRBV28 to TRBJ1-2, with D possibly TRBD1 on 5 matching bases. V lost 6 bases to trimming and J lost 1 base, with 12 bases between them. The CDR3 runs 14 residues. Per germline, CDR1 MDHEN and CDR2 SYDVKM. CDR3: CASSLGGVNYGYTF. The CDR3 DNA reads TGTGCCAGCAGCCTCGGGGGAGTTAACTATGGCTACACCTTC.

V is TRBV30 and J is TRBJ2-1; 10 nucleotides match TRBD2. CDR1 GTSNPN and CDR2 SVGIG come from the germline V gene (reference sequence). V shed 1 base and J 3 bases; nucleotides not matched to a gene: 3. There are 15 residues in the CDR3. The CDR3 sequence is CAWSASGRLYNEQFF. DNA for the CDR3: TGTGCCTGGAGTGCTAGCGGGAGACTCTACAATGAGCAGTTCTTC.